A single T cell receptor (beta chain) is shown here with its context. This sample was taken from a study of early T cells in non-severe SARS-CoV-2 infection. Study background: Sequenced material consisted of bulk RNA (from unsorted whole blood), and chains were unpaired.

Individual cDNA molecules received unique molecular identifiers during library preparation. TCRdb processed the 5' RACE reads anew with MiXCR; each CDR3 protein has one entry. The table includes tens of thousands of distinct CDR3 sequences, approximately 11% detected once. V lost 4 bases to trimming and J lost 10 bases; unmatched junction nucleotides: 4. CDR1 is MGHDK, CDR2 SYGVNS, per germline. This CDR3 is built from 14 residues. This chain joins TRBV25-1 and TRBJ1-6; 10 bases line up with TRBD1. The sequence was obtained from an adult who was a healthcare worker with PCR-confirmed SARS-CoV-2 infection or an uninfected control (not recorded which). The sequencing used whole blood, collected at baseline. CDR3 region: CASSVGQGRSPLHF. The CDR3 DNA reads TGTGCCAGCAGTGTGGGACAGGGGAGGTCACCCCTCCACTTT.